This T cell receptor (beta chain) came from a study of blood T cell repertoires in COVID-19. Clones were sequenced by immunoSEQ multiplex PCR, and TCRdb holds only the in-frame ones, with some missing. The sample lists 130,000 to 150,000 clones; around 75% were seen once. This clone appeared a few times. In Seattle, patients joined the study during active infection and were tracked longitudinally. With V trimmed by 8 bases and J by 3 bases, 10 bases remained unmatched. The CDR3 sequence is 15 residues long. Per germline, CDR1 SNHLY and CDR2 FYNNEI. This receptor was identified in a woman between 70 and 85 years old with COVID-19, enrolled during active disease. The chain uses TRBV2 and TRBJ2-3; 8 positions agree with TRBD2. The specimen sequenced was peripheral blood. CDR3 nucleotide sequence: TGTGCCAGCGGTACACGTAGCGGGGTAACAGATACGCAGTATTTT. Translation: CASGTRSGVTDTQYF.